This T cell receptor (beta chain) appears in the sequencing data of a study of cytomegalovirus exposure and HLA in healthy donors. PCR amplification relied on 60 Vbeta primers (plus 13 Jbeta primers). Generated by immunoSEQ multiplex PCR, the TCRdb table keeps only in-frame clones and is missing some. This sample yields about 130,000 clones, of which about 80% are seen a single time; 1.2% belongs to the top ten. Of note for this clone: The antigen is not known.

The V gene's germline CDR1 is LNHNV and CDR2 YYDKDF (reference sequence). V gave up 1 base and J gave up 4 bases, with 10 bases separating them. This CDR3 is built from 14 residues. Study results and limitations: The sole available immune exposure information was CMV serostatus. Presence/absence results assume similar sequencing depth per donor, which may not hold.

The sequencing input was PBMCs. This clonotype was sampled from a girl aged 2 to 9 in good health and CMV-seronegative. This chain connects TRBV15 to TRBJ1-2; D might be TRBD1 (6 bases). Here the CDR3 reads CATSRVTGAYGYTF. For the CDR3, the DNA is TGTGCCACCAGCAGAGTGACAGGTGCCTATGGCTACACCTTC.